The 20 T cell receptor beta chains reported below all come from one sample, sequenced in a study of T cell changes during pregnancy in multiple sclerosis (dated by TCRdb to the late 2010s). The library was generated by the immunoSEQ multiplex PCR assay. TCRdb obtained this table from immuneACCESS and retained in-frame rearrangements with V and J assigned. These tables miss some clones; where compared with another copy, unresolved V genes account for less than half of the shortfall, and the remainder is unexplained. In all, the sample holds around 59,000 clones, and just over 90% of those were seen once. The top ten clones comprise 3% to 4% of the sample. The source material was CD8+ T cells from peripheral blood mononuclear cells, sampled in the second trimester of pregnancy. These receptors were collected from a female donor with multiple sclerosis, enrolled in a pregnancy study.

The chain's CDR3 is CASSQELWRQRSYNEQFF. The CDR3 bases are TGCGCCAGCAGCCAAGAATTGTGGCGACAGCGCTCCTACAATGAGCAGTTCTTC. J is TRBJ2-1 and V is TRBV4-3; tentatively, D is TRBD1 (5 bases). V was shortened by 0 bases and J by 0 bases, with 15 bases between the two germline ends. CDR3 length equals 18 residues. Looked up from germline, CDR1 is LGHNA and CDR2 is YSLEER.

The gene calls are TRBV9 and TRBJ2-3; 7 nucleotides align to TRBD1. The germline CDR1 and CDR2 sequences are SGDLS and YYNGEE. CDR3 length: 15 residues. Losses at the gene ends were 0 bases for V and 11 bases for J; bases not matched to a gene: 12. The CDR3 DNA follows: TGTGCCAGCAGCGTAGGAGGGGCAGGGGGATATCTGCAGTATTTT. Residues: CASSVGGAGGYLQYF.

The chain employs TRBV5-6 and TRBJ2-7; 7 nucleotides agree with TRBD1. After removal of 4 bases from V and 3 bases from J, the junction contained 10 bases not matched to a gene. This CDR3 has 15 amino acids. Germline assignment: CDR1 SGHDT and CDR2 YYEEEE. CDR3 sequence reads: CASSLPRTGGYEQYF. The CDR3 DNA follows: TGTGCCAGCAGCCTACCTAGGACAGGCGGCTACGAGCAGTACTTC.

This clone was counted a single time. The J gene is TRBJ1-5, the V gene TRBV25-1, with D unresolved. V was trimmed by 1 base and J by 2 bases, leaving 12 bases between them. The germline gives CDR1 MGHDK, CDR2 SYGVNS. The CDR3 loop spans 16 amino acids. The CDR3 sequence: CASSESRAAGNQPQHF. The CDR3 nucleotides read TGTGCCAGCAGTGAATCGAGGGCCGCGGGCAATCAGCCCCAGCATTTT.

V and J are TRBV6-4 and TRBJ2-1; TRBD2 agrees at 7 bases. V was clipped by 6 bases and J by 3 bases; unmatched bases: 8. Germline CDR1 is MRHNA and CDR2 is SNTAGT. This CDR3 region has 15 residues. In DNA, the CDR3 is TGTGCCAGCAGCGAGCTAGCGGATAGCTACAATGAGCAGTTCTTC. Its translation is CASSELADSYNEQFF.

This chain uses TRBV13 with TRBJ2-2; D gene unclear. The CDR3 loop spans 13 amino acids. CDR1 PRHDT and CDR2 FYEKMQ come from the germline V gene (reference sequence). Trimming took 4 bases from V and 3 from J, leaving 6 bases between them. The CDR3 sequence is CASSYIYTGELFF. CDR3 in DNA: TGTGCCAGCAGCTACATATACACCGGGGAGCTGTTTTTT.

In this sample, this clone turned up once. V and J are TRBV14 and TRBJ2-3; D not resolved. In germline, CDR1 is SGHDN, CDR2 FVKESK. The V gene lost 0 bases and the J gene lost 2 bases, with 12 bases spanning the gap. CDR3 length: 16 amino acids. CDR3 nucleotides: TGTGCCAGCAGCCAAGATTCTAACAGCTTCACAGATACGCAGTATTTT. Translating gives CASSQDSNSFTDTQYF.

This clone was observed a handful of times. J is TRBJ2-2 and V is TRBV29-1; TRBD2 is a possible D gene (5 bases). The germline V gene encodes CDR1 SQVTM and CDR2 ANQGSEA. Trimming stripped 5 bases from V and 7 bases from J, with 8 bases between. This CDR3 contains 11 residues. The CDR3 DNA sequence: TGCAGCGTTCCGGGAATCGGGGAGCTGTTTTTT. Protein sequence: CSVPGIGELFF.

The chain uses TRBV27 and TRBJ1-2; TRBD1 is a possible D gene (5 bases). CDR1 is MNHEY and CDR2 is SMNVEV in the germline V gene (reference sequence). The CDR3 length is 12 residues. With 2 bases removed from V and 8 bases from J, the gap between germline ends came to 9 bases. CDR3 DNA sequence: TGTGCCAGCAGTTTAAGCGGGACGGGCTACACCTTC. This codes for CASSLSGTGYTF.

The chain combines TRBV29-1 with TRBJ2-2, with D hard to call. CDR1 is SQVTM and CDR2 is ANQGSEA in the germline V gene. The CDR3 length is 13 residues. V gave up 5 bases and J gave up 0 bases, with 7 bases separating them. The chain's CDR3 is CSVQGTNTGELFF. The CDR3, as DNA: TGCAGCGTTCAAGGTACGAACACCGGGGAGCTGTTTTTT.

The J gene is TRBJ1-5, the V gene TRBV2, with D possibly matching TRBD1 (5 bases). The CDR3 totals 13 residues. V lost 8 bases to trimming and J lost 2 bases, with 10 bases between them. Per germline, CDR1 SNHLY and CDR2 FYNNEI. In nucleotides, the CDR3 is TGTGCCAGCCGGGGAGGGGGCAATCAGCCCCAGCATTTT. Protein: CASRGGGNQPQHF.

This clone is a singleton in its sample. The genes are TRBV14 and TRBJ2-7, with 10 bases aligning to TRBD2. The CDR3 spans 14 residues. Germline CDR1 reads SGHDN; CDR2 reads FVKESK. Losses at the gene ends were 4 bases for V and 7 bases for J; bases not matched to a gene: 7. CDR3 sequence reads: CASSPSGGISEQYF. In DNA form, the CDR3 reads TGTGCCAGCAGCCCTAGCGGGGGAATTTCGGAGCAGTACTTC.

The chain carries TRBV7-3 and TRBJ2-3; TRBD2 aligns across 11 bases. The CDR3 has 18 amino acids. V shed 2 bases, J shed 2 bases, and the junction held 9 bases outside the gene matches. Germline V gives CDR1 SGHTA, CDR2 FQGTGA. The CDR3 sequence is CASSLLAGGSRVTDTQYF. In nucleotides, the CDR3 is TGTGCCAGCAGCTTACTAGCGGGAGGAAGTCGGGTCACAGATACGCAGTATTTT.

This clone has just one count. This chain connects TRBV28 to TRBJ2-7; 8 bases map to TRBD2. Germline loops: CDR1 MDHEN, CDR2 SYDVKM. The junction had 17 bases not matched to a gene; V was cut back by 2 bases and J by 11 bases. The CDR3 is 16 residues long. CDR3 nucleotide sequence: TGTGCCAGCAGTTTAAGAGGCACTAGCGGACTCAATCGGAAGTACTTC. It is translated as CASSLRGTSGLNRKYF.

V is TRBV7-3 and J is TRBJ2-3; 7 positions agree with TRBD1. V lost 2 bases and J lost 0; bases outside the gene matches: 2. The CDR3 has 15 residues. Germline V lookup: CDR1 SGHTA, CDR2 FQGTGA. CDR3 in amino acids: CASSLGTVSTDTQYF. In DNA form, the CDR3 reads TGTGCCAGCAGCTTAGGGACAGTCAGCACAGATACGCAGTATTTT.

The V call is TRBV20-1, the J call TRBJ2-7; possibly TRBD2 for D (6 bases). The CDR3 totals 11 residues. The V and J ends lost 6 bases and 3 bases respectively, with 9 bases between them. The germline V gene has CDR1 DFQATT and CDR2 SNEGSKA (reference sequence). CDR3 nucleotide sequence: TGCAGTGCCCCGCGGGACTACGAGCAGTACTTC. Amino acids: CSAPRDYEQYF.

The gene calls are TRBV10-1 and TRBJ1-3, with D possibly TRBD1 on 5 matching bases. Looked up from germline, CDR1 is WNHNN and CDR2 is SYGVQD (reference sequence). The CDR3 is 15 residues long. The V end was cut by 4 bases, the J end by 1 base, with 11 bases between. Here the CDR3 DNA reads TGCGCCAGCAGTGGCCCGCAGGGATCTGGAAACACCATATATTTT. This gives the protein CASSGPQGSGNTIYF.

The chain joins TRBV7-9 to TRBJ1-1, with TRBD1 matching 7 bases. The CDR3 spans 17 residues. CDR1 is SEHNR, CDR2 FQNEAQ, per germline (reference sequence). The V and J ends lost 2 bases and 4 bases, in that order; junction bases with no gene match: 13. The CDR3 sequence is CASSLYSRGIDSTEAFF. Written as DNA, the CDR3 is TGTGCCAGCAGCTTATATTCCAGGGGGATTGATTCCACTGAAGCTTTCTTT.

This clone occurred once. The V gene is TRBV19, the J gene TRBJ1-1; D unresolved. The germline CDR1 and CDR2 sequences are LNHDA and SQIVND (reference sequence). The CDR3 spans 12 residues. The V gene lost 5 bases and the J gene lost 4 bases, with 8 bases spanning the gap. CDR3 coding DNA: TGTGCCAGTAGTCGTCGGGGCACTGAAGCTTTCTTT. Its protein product is CASSRRGTEAFF. The full variable domain, its missing parts supplied by reference TRBV19 and TRBJ1-1, is DGGITQSPKYLFRKEGQNVTLSCEQNLNHDAMYWYRQDPGQGLRLIYYSQIVNDFQKGDIAEGYSVSREKKESFPLTVTSAQKNPTAFYLCASSRRGTEAFFGQGTRLTVV.

This clone came up once. V and J are TRBV15 and TRBJ1-2; no reliable D call. The CDR3 contains 15 residues. CDR1 is LNHNV and CDR2 is YYDKDF in the germline V gene (reference sequence). The V gene lost 0 bases and the J gene lost 2 bases, with 10 bases spanning the gap. The CDR3, as DNA: TGTGCCACCAGCAGAGATCCGGGGAGGAACTATGGCTACACCTTC. Its protein product is CATSRDPGRNYGYTF.